The T cell receptor (beta chain) described here comes from a study of CD8 T cells in Susac syndrome. Germline values: CDR1 SGDLS, CDR2 YYNGEE. V was cut by 4 bases and J by 4 bases, with 15 bases left in between. This CDR3 has 15 amino acids. RNA amounts of roughly 0.5 to 1 ug underwent reverse transcription with random hexamers. TCRdb processed the immunoSEQ multiplex PCR reads anew with MiXCR; each CDR3 protein has one entry. Here the sample spans approximately 110,000 distinct CDR3 sequences, approximately 95% being singletons. J is TRBJ2-1 and V is TRBV9, with TRBD2 as a possible D gene (6 bases). This TCR derives from a human donor with multiple sclerosis. Sequencing input: CD8+ T cells from PBMCs. Here the CDR3 reads CASSRPDGGYNEQFF. CDR3 nucleotide sequence: TGTGCCAGCAGCCGCCCGGACGGGGGATACAATGAGCAGTTCTTC.